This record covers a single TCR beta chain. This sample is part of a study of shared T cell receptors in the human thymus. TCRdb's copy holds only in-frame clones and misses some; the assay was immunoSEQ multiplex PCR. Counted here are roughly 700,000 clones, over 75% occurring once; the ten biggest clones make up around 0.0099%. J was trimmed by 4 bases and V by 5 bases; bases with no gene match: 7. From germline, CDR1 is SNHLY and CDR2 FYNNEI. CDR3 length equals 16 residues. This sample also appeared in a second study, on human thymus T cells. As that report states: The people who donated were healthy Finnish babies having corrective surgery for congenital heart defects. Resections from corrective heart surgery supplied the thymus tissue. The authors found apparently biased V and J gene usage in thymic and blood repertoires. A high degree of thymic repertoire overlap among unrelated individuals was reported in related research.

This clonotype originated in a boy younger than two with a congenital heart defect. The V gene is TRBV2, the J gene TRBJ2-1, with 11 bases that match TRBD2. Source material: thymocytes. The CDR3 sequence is CASSRPGLAVYNEQFF. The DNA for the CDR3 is TGTGCCAGCAGTCGGCCGGGACTAGCGGTTTACAATGAGCAGTTCTTC.